The source of this TCR beta chain is a study of PD-L1 blockade in urothelial cancer. About the research overall: Patients with male sex and bladder-origin urothelial cancer accounted for twenty-five of 29 enrolled. When blood samples were assessed, the median T cell count was about 140,000. Researchers looked at the blood 3 weeks (second dose) and 6 weeks after treatment began.

Specified time point: pretreatment peripheral blood. Concerning this clone itself: Its specificity is unknown.

Profiled with immunoSEQ multiplex PCR; TCRdb holds only in-frame clones, not every one. Of roughly 51,000 clones listed, roughly 78% are singletons. CDR1 is MDHEN, CDR2 SYDVKM, per germline. The CDR3 has 15 amino acids. The V and J ends lost 5 bases and 2 bases, in that order; junction bases with no gene match: 8. Study findings and constraints: In blood sampled pretreatment, TCR clonality below the median predicted better survival.

This TCR was recovered from a man aged 70-80 years with urothelial cancer. V and J are TRBV28 and TRBJ2-7; 8 bases match TRBD1. The sequenced sample was PBMCs, obtained around atezolizumab (anti-PD-L1) treatment. The CDR3: CASSPLTGGTYEQYF. Written as DNA, the CDR3 is TGTGCCAGCAGTCCCCTCACAGGGGGAACCTACGAGCAGTACTTC.